Following are 21 T cell receptor beta chains from one sample sequenced in a study of blood T cell repertoires in COVID-19. Sequencing used immunoSEQ multiplex PCR; TCRdb keeps in-frame clones, though not all of them. The sample carries about 150,000 clones, around 86% recorded once. Sequenced: peripheral blood. The receptor set was obtained from a man aged 60 to 69 with COVID-19, enrolled during active disease.

The genes are TRBV3-1 (or the pseudogene TRBV3-2) and TRBJ1-1, with 7 bases identical to TRBD1. Germline trimming cut 2 bases from V and 0 bases from J; bases unmatched to any gene: 12. CDR3 size: 18 residues. Germline CDR1 reads LGHDT; CDR2 reads YNNKEL (reference sequence). DNA of the CDR3: TGTGCCAGCAGCCAAAAGAGAGGCGGGGACAGTCTGAACACTGAAGCTTTCTTT. Translated: CASSQKRGGDSLNTEAFF.

The rearrangement uses TRBV7-6 and TRBJ1-2; 11 nucleotides agree with TRBD1. V lost 4 bases and J lost 8; bases outside the gene matches: 9. Germline values: CDR1 SGHVS, CDR2 FNYEAQ. This CDR3 region has 15 residues. The CDR3 nucleotides read TGTGCCAGCAGCTCAGCCCGGACAGGGGGCGACGGCTACACCTTC. It is translated as CASSSARTGGDGYTF.

This chain joins TRBV6-5 and TRBJ1-3, with unresolved D. Germline assignment: CDR1 MNHEY and CDR2 SVGAGI. With 5 bases removed from V and 4 bases from J, the gap between germline ends came to 9 bases. The CDR3 covers 13 residues. The CDR3: CASSPPFGNTIYF. In nucleotides, the CDR3 is TGTGCCAGCAGTCCCCCTTTCGGAAACACCATATATTTT.

This clone has just a few counts. The rearrangement links TRBV6-2 or TRBV6-3 to TRBJ2-7, with 8 bases lining up with TRBD2. CDR3 length equals 15 residues. V shed 5 bases and J 4 bases; nucleotides not matched to a gene: 10. CDR1 is MNHEY and CDR2 is SVGEGT in the germline V gene. CDR3 protein: CASSTSGTRTYEQYF. CDR3 nucleotides: TGTGCCAGCAGTACATCCGGGACTAGGACTTACGAGCAGTACTTC.

The table lists this clone with a count of one. V is TRBV6-5 and J is TRBJ1-2; D uncertain. CDR1 is MNHEY and CDR2 is SVGAGI in the germline V gene. The CDR3 loop spans 14 amino acids. Between the trimmed V and J ends, which lost 2 bases and 5 bases, there was a span of 12 bases. The CDR3 region is CASSYRGGRYGYTF. In DNA, the CDR3 is TGTGCCAGCAGTTACCGGGGAGGGAGGTATGGCTACACCTTC.

The V and J genes are TRBV18 and TRBJ1-1, with 7 bases lining up with TRBD1. The ends lost 3 bases at V and 7 bases at J; junction bases unmatched: 2. Germline V gene lookup returns CDR1 KGHSH and CDR2 LQKENI. The CDR3 totals 12 residues. The CDR3 here is CASSPRQGEAFF. For the CDR3, the DNA is TGTGCCAGCTCACCCCGACAGGGTGAAGCTTTCTTT.

This rearrangement joins TRBV28 to TRBJ2-1; 10 positions agree with TRBD2. This CDR3 region has 20 residues. V was clipped by 1 base and J by 6 bases; unmatched bases: 18. In germline, CDR1 is MDHEN, CDR2 SYDVKM. The CDR3 DNA sequence: TGTGCCAGCAGTTTATCGGGATATGGAACTAGGGCTAGCGGGGGCAATGAGCAGTTCTTC. Translated: CASSLSGYGTRASGGNEQFF.

The chain has TRBV24-1 and TRBJ2-2; possible D gene TRBD1, 6 bases. The CDR3 totals 14 residues. Trimming shortened V by 9 bases and J by 0 bases, and 10 bases separated the two germline ends. The V gene's germline CDR1 is KGHDR and CDR2 SFDVKD. DNA for the CDR3: TGTGCCACCGGACAGTCGTCGAACACCGGGGAGCTGTTTTTT. This sequence encodes CATGQSSNTGELFF.

The chain combines TRBV6-5 with TRBJ1-1, with D possibly TRBD1 on 5 matching bases. The CDR3 has 16 amino acids. The ends were cut back, 4 bases at V and 0 bases at J, with 15 bases in the middle. Germline V CDR1 and CDR2: MNHEY, SVGAGI. CDR3 residues: CASSFGGNRMNTEAFF. The CDR3 coding sequence is TGTGCCAGCAGTTTCGGGGGGAACAGGATGAACACTGAAGCTTTCTTT.

J is TRBJ2-5 and V is TRBV5-1; 7 bases fit TRBD2. The length of the CDR3 is 16 residues. The germline gives CDR1 SGHRS, CDR2 YFSETQ. V shed 4 bases, J shed 5 bases, and the junction held 14 bases outside the gene matches. CDR3 loop: CASSAINGGSRETQYF. Written as DNA, the CDR3 is TGCGCCAGCAGCGCCATTAACGGGGGGTCTCGGGAGACCCAGTACTTC. The variable domain in full, completed from reference TRBV5-1 and TRBJ2-5, reads KAGVTQTPRYLIKTRGQQVTLSCSPISGHRSVSWYQQTPGQGLQFLFEYFSETQRNKGNFPGRFSGRQFSNSRSEMNVSTLELGDSALYLCASSAINGGSRETQYFGPGTRLLVL.

J is TRBJ1-1 and V is TRBV6-5; D is possibly TRBD1 (6 bases). Trimming removed 0 bases from V and 6 bases from J, with 11 bases in between. CDR1 and CDR2 (germline): MNHEY, SVGAGI. The CDR3 length is 14 residues. Written as DNA, the CDR3 is TGTGCCAGCAGTTACTCGGGTAGGACAGCTGAAGCTTTCTTT. As protein: CASSYSGRTAEAFF.

This clone was seen only once. The chain joins TRBV6-1 to TRBJ1-2, with D tentatively TRBD1 (6 bases). The CDR3 length is 13 residues. Per the germline V gene, CDR1 is MNHNS and CDR2 is SASEGT. With 9 bases removed from V and 1 base from J, the gap between germline ends came to 12 bases. This CDR3 is CASQTGDNYGYTF. DNA of the CDR3: TGTGCCAGTCAGACAGGAGATAACTATGGCTACACCTTC.

As DNA, the CDR3 is TGTGCCAGTAGTTTGATAAGGGGCATTCAGTACTTC. Translating it yields CASSLIRGIQYF. J is TRBJ2-4 and V is TRBV19; TRBD1 might be the D (5 bases). Per the germline V gene, CDR1 is LNHDA and CDR2 is SQIVND (reference sequence). Trimming removed 5 bases from V and 9 bases from J, with 11 bases in between. CDR3 size: 12 residues. Variable domain in full (rest from reference TRBV19 and TRBJ2-4): DGGITQSPKYLFRKEGQNVTLSCEQNLNHDAMYWYRQDPGQGLRLIYYSQIVNDFQKGDIAEGYSVSREKKESFPLTVTSAQKNPTAFYLCASSLIRGIQYFGAGTRLSVL.

This chain joins TRBV7-2 and TRBJ2-3, with D unclear. With 5 bases removed from V and 2 bases from J, the gap between germline ends came to 11 bases. The CDR3 runs 14 residues. The germline CDR1 and CDR2 sequences are SGHTA and FQGNSA. The CDR3 DNA follows: TGTGCCAGCAGCGTATCCTCCTACACAGATACGCAGTATTTT. Translation: CASSVSSYTDTQYF.

The V call is TRBV3-1 (or the pseudogene TRBV3-2), the J call TRBJ2-7, with D possibly matching TRBD1 (7 bases). CDR3 length equals 15 residues. Trimming cost V 6 bases and J 3 bases, with 18 bases left between them. Germline lookup yields CDR1 LGHDT and CDR2 YNNKEL (reference sequence). Here the CDR3 reads CASRLRGTAHYEQYF. CDR3 nucleotide sequence: TGTGCCAGCAGGCTCCGCGGGACAGCCCACTACGAGCAGTACTTC.

The genes are TRBV29-1 and TRBJ1-2, with no clear D. V was clipped by 0 bases and J by 0 bases, with 5 bases between them. Germline CDR1 SQVTM, CDR2 ANQGSEA. The CDR3 totals 13 residues. In DNA, the CDR3 is TGCAGCGTTGAAGATACAGCTAACTATGGCTACACCTTC. Its translation is CSVEDTANYGYTF. Full variable domain (missing parts from reference TRBV29-1 and TRBJ1-2): SAVISQKPSRDICQRGTSLTIQCQVDSQVTMMFWYRQQPGQSLTLIATANQGSEATYESGFVIDKFPISRPNLTFSTLTVSNMSPEDSSIYLCSVEDTANYGYTFGSGTRLTVV.

The chain is built from TRBV5-8 and TRBJ2-5, with 8 bases that match TRBD1. V lost 0 bases to trimming and J lost 3 bases; unmatched junction nucleotides: 4. This CDR3 has 15 residues. Germline V gene lookup returns CDR1 SGHTS and CDR2 YDEGEE. The CDR3 sequence is CASSLAGTGKETQYF. The CDR3 DNA follows: TGTGCCAGCAGCTTGGCGGGGACAGGAAAAGAGACCCAGTACTTC.

The V and J genes are TRBV5-6 and TRBJ1-5, with 8 bases fitting TRBD1. V dropped 3 bases and J dropped 4; count of bases not matched to a gene: 12. Germline V gene data show CDR1 as SGHDT and CDR2 as YYEEEE. The CDR3 is 17 amino acids. For the CDR3, the DNA is TGTGCCAGCAGCTCCTGGGGGACGACAGGGGTAAATCAGCCCCAGCATTTT. Translated: CASSSWGTTGVNQPQHF.

This clone was detected once. The sample has other DNA sequences that encode this CDR3 too. The J gene is TRBJ1-5, the V gene TRBV6-2 or TRBV6-3; D is uncertain. The CDR3 consists of 15 residues. Germline V CDR1 and CDR2: MNHEY, SVGEGT. The V gene lost 4 bases and the J gene lost 1 base, with 11 bases spanning the gap. The DNA for the CDR3 is TGTGCCAGCAGTTCCCCCGGGAGCAGCAATCAGCCCCAGCATTTT. Translated, it gives CASSSPGSSNQPQHF.

The chain uses TRBV19 and TRBJ2-3; TRBD2 aligns across 10 bases. The CDR3 consists of 18 residues. Germline trimming cut 3 bases from V and 4 bases from J; bases unmatched to any gene: 13. In germline, CDR1 is LNHDA, CDR2 SQIVND (reference sequence). CDR3 amino acids: CASSMRRGAGGPPDTQYF. CDR3 DNA: TGTGCCAGTAGTATGCGGCGGGGAGCGGGGGGGCCCCCAGATACGCAGTATTTT.

The chain carries TRBV19 and TRBJ1-3, with a possible D match to TRBD1 (6 bases). Trimming removed 6 bases from V and 0 bases from J, with 12 bases in between. The CDR3 extends over 15 amino acids. The germline V gene has CDR1 LNHDA and CDR2 SQIVND (reference sequence). The CDR3 coding sequence is TGTGCCAGTAGAAGCGGGGACATCTCTGGAAACACCATATATTTT. This translates into CASRSGDISGNTIYF.